These 8 T cell receptor beta chains were all obtained from the same sample, sequenced in a study of T cell changes during pregnancy in multiple sclerosis. TCRdb's table, derived via immunoSEQ multiplex PCR, lists solely in-frame clones and lacks some. The sample records about 57,000 clones, approximately 91% being singletons. The sequencing here drew on peripheral blood, taken after pregnancy. The receptors originated from a female donor with multiple sclerosis, enrolled in a pregnancy study.

This chain joins TRBV18 and TRBJ2-3; TRBD1 agrees at 11 bases. V shed 5 bases, J shed 5 bases, and the junction held 12 bases outside the gene matches. Germline CDR1 and CDR2: KGHSH and LQKENI. The length of the CDR3 is 17 residues. CDR3 amino acids: CASSATLDRGLRDTQYF. CDR3 nucleotides: TGTGCCAGCTCAGCTACCTTGGACAGGGGGCTTCGAGATACGCAGTATTTT.

V is TRBV10-3 and J is TRBJ2-3; 11 positions match TRBD1. The germline V gene encodes CDR1 ENHRY and CDR2 SYGVKD. There are 16 residues in the CDR3. The trim removed 0 bases at V and 4 bases at J, leaving 3 bases unmatched. In DNA form, the CDR3 reads TGTGCCATCAGTGAGTCGCCGGGACAGGGGGCAGATACGCAGTATTTT. It is translated as CAISESPGQGADTQYF.

The V and J genes are TRBV11-1 and TRBJ2-1; 10 bases fit TRBD2. V was pared by 1 base and J by 5 bases, with 2 bases of the junction left unmatched. Germline V gene data show CDR1 as SGHAT and CDR2 as FQDESV (reference sequence). This CDR3 contains 15 residues. CDR3 residues: CASSLELAGNNEQFF. The CDR3 DNA reads as TGTGCCAGCAGCTTAGAACTAGCGGGGAACAATGAGCAGTTCTTC.

The rearrangement uses TRBV9 and TRBJ1-1; D is undetermined. CDR1 and CDR2 (germline): SGDLS, YYNGEE. The CDR3 is made up of 14 amino acids. The ends were cut back, 0 bases at V and 1 base at J, with 7 bases in the middle. The CDR3 reads CASSVGLTNTEAFF. DNA of the CDR3: TGTGCCAGCAGCGTAGGACTGACGAACACTGAAGCTTTCTTT. Full variable domain (remainder filled in from reference TRBV9 and TRBJ1-1): DSGVTQTPKHLITATGQRVTLRCSPRSGDLSVYWYQQSLDQGLQFLIQYYNGEERAKGNILERFSAQQFPDLHSELNLSSLELGDSALYFCASSVGLTNTEAFFGQGTRLTVV.

V gene TRBV27 combines with J gene TRBJ1-2; 11 bases align to TRBD1. V lost 5 bases, J lost 6 bases, and 2 bases stayed unmatched. Looked up from germline, CDR1 is MNHEY and CDR2 is SMNVEV (reference sequence). The CDR3 is 13 residues long. The CDR3 bases are TGTGCCAGCAGTCGGGACAGGGGGAATGGCTACACCTTC. The encoded protein is CASSRDRGNGYTF.

The chain carries TRBV13 and TRBJ1-1; the D gene is possibly TRBD1 (6 bases). The V end lost 4 bases, the J end lost 9 bases, and 12 bases lay between the germline ends. This CDR3 comprises 12 residues. CDR1 and CDR2 (germline): PRHDT, FYEKMQ (reference sequence). Here the CDR3 reads CASSSDSRQAFF. The CDR3 nucleotides are TGTGCCAGCAGCTCGGACAGTAGACAAGCTTTCTTT.

The genes are TRBV4-1 and TRBJ2-7; 11 positions match TRBD2. This CDR3 has 15 amino acids. Germline lookup yields CDR1 MGHRA and CDR2 YSYEKL. The V and J ends lost 4 bases and 2 bases, in that order; junction bases with no gene match: 4. CDR3 sequence: CASSPEGLAAYEQYF. Here the CDR3 DNA reads TGCGCCAGCAGCCCTGAGGGACTAGCGGCCTACGAGCAGTACTTC.

The rearrangement links TRBV4-2 to TRBJ2-1, with D possibly matching TRBD1 (6 bases). The CDR3 runs to 14 residues. Germline lookup yields CDR1 LGHNA and CDR2 YNFKEQ. Trimming removed 0 bases from V and 8 bases from J, with 11 bases in between. Here the CDR3 reads CASSQEQGSDEQFF. In nucleotides, the CDR3 is TGTGCCAGCAGCCAAGAACAGGGTAGCGATGAGCAGTTCTTC.